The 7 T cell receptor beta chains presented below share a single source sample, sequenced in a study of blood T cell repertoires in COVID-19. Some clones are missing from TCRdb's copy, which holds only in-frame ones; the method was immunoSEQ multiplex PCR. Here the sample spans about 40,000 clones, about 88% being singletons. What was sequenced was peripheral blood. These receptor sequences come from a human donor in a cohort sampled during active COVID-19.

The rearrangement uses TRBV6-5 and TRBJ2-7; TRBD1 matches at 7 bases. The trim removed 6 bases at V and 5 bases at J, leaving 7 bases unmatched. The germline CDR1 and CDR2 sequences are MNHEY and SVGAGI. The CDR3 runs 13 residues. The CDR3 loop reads CASRATGTHEQYF. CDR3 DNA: TGTGCCAGCAGAGCGACAGGGACCCACGAGCAGTACTTC.

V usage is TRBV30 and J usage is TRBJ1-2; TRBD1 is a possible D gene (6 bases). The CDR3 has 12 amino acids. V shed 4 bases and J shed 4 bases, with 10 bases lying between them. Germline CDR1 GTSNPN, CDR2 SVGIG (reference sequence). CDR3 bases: TGTGCCTGGAACACAGGGACCTATGGCTACACCTTC. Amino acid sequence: CAWNTGTYGYTF.

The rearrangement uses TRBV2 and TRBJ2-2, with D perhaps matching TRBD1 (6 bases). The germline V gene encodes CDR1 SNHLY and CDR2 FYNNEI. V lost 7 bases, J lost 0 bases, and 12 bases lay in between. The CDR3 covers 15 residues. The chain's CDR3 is CASTGGQPNTGELFF. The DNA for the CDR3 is TGTGCCAGCACTGGCGGACAGCCGAACACCGGGGAGCTGTTTTTT.

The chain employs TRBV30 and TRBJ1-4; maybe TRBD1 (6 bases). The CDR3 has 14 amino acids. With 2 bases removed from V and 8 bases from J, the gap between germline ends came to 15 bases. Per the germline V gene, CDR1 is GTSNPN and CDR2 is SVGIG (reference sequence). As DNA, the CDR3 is TGTGCCTGGAGTTTGGGGGGGGCAGGGGAAAAACTGTTTTTT. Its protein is CAWSLGGAGEKLFF.

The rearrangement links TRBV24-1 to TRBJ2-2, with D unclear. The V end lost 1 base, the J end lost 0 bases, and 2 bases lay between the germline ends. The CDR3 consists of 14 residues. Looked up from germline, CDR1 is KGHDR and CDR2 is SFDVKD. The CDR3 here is CATSDFTNTGELFF. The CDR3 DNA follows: TGTGCCACCAGTGATTTTACGAACACCGGGGAGCTGTTTTTT.

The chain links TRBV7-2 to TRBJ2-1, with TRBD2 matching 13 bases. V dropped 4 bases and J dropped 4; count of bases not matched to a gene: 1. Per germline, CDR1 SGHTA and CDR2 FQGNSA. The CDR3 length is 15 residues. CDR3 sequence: CASSSTSGRYNEQFF. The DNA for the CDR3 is TGTGCCAGCAGCTCGACTAGCGGGAGGTACAATGAGCAGTTCTTC.

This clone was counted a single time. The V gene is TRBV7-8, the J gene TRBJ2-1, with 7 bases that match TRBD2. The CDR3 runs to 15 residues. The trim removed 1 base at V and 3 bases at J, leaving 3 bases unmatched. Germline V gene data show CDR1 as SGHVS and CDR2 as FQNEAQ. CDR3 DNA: TGTGCCAGCAGCTTAGTTGGGGGGGACTACAATGAGCAGTTCTTC. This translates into CASSLVGGDYNEQFF.